This T cell receptor beta chain derives from a study of early T cells in non-severe SARS-CoV-2 infection. On the study more broadly: The sequenced material was bulk RNA from unsorted whole blood, and its chains were unpaired. Study-level findings and limits: There was a bias toward anti-spike CD8 responses in VDJdb matching, which missed private and CD4 specificities.

On this clonotype: Its antigen is not identified.

Unique molecular identifiers were added to individual cDNA molecules. MiXCR, applied by TCRdb to the 5' RACE reads, yields one record per CDR3 protein. The table has approximately 47,000 distinct CDR3 sequences, more than 5.5% seen once. Trimming removed 7 bases from V and 3 bases from J, with 16 bases in between. CDR1 is SQVTM, CDR2 ANQGSEA, per germline. This CDR3 is built from 13 residues. This chain joins TRBV29-1 and TRBJ2-7; tentative D call: TRBD2 (5 bases). This specimen consisted of whole blood, obtained at baseline. The sequence came from an adult who was a healthcare worker with PCR-confirmed SARS-CoV-2 infection or an uninfected control (not recorded which). In nucleotides, the CDR3 is TGCAGCGCGAGGGCAGGCTACCTCTACGAGCAGTACTTC. Encoded protein: CSARAGYLYEQYF.